This T cell receptor (beta chain) was observed in a study of blood T cell repertoires in COVID-19. The CDR3 sequence is 16 residues long. CDR1 and CDR2 from the germline V gene are SGHRS and YFSETQ. The V gene end was trimmed by 1 base and the J gene end by 7 bases; junction bases not matched to a gene: 8. Only in-frame clones appear in the TCRdb table, and some are missing; sequencing was by immunoSEQ multiplex PCR. The table lists 100,000 or so clones, more than 75% of them singletons. The source of this sequence is a woman in her twenties or thirties with acute or convalescent COVID-19. This chain connects TRBV5-1 to TRBJ2-2; TRBD2 matches 9 bases. Sequenced input: peripheral blood. The CDR3 DNA reads TGCGCCAGCAGCTTGTTGCCGCGGGGGGGCGACGGGGAGCTGTTTTTT. Residues: CASSLLPRGGDGELFF.